This record covers a single T cell receptor beta chain. Antigen specificity is unknown. The Oncomine TCR Beta short-read assay was what sequenced the DNA obtained from cultured CD4+ T cells. TCRdb passed the PCR reads through MiXCR, listing each CDR3 protein once. The table shows some 10,000 distinct CDR3 sequences, with roughly two thirds occurring only once. This record belongs to a study of vaccination and CD4 T cells after COVID-19. Study details: Convalescent donors totaled six males and four females, including two who were Hispanic. For each participant, vaccination comprised two doses of either the BNT162b2 or the mRNA-1273 vaccine. Regarding the study as a whole: In convalescent patients, 304 of 307 vaccine-specific clones were spike mono-reactive.

Treatment here: roughly 10-day PBMC culture with coronavirus spike peptide pools or control peptides (ViraFEST assay). Germline CDR1 is SGHRS and CDR2 is YFSETQ. Trimming removed 0 bases at V and 6 bases at J, with 4 bases between. This CDR3 spans 12 amino acids. Sequenced sample: CD4+ T cells from blood, cultured in vitro. This sequence originates from a human donor who had recovered from COVID-19. V and J are TRBV5-1 and TRBJ1-5; D is uncertain. This CDR3 reads CASSLDGQPQHF. In nucleotides, the CDR3 is TGCGCCAGCAGCTTGGATGGTCAGCCCCAGCATTTT.